Below, one TCR beta chain is given with its context. Its antigen is not identified. The trim removed 0 bases at V and 2 bases at J, leaving 1 base unmatched. The CDR3 consists of 15 residues. The V gene's germline CDR1 is KGHSH and CDR2 LQKENI. This sample is drawn from a study of cytomegalovirus exposure and HLA in healthy donors. Regarding the study as a whole: TCR beta V segments were, for the most part, productive about 87% or about 30% of the time in an earlier analysis. A few V segments could not be told apart, such as TRBV6-2 and TRBV6-3, and were left out.

The PCR had 60 Vbeta and 13 Jbeta primers. The protocol was immunoSEQ multiplex PCR, while the TCRdb copy is restricted to in-frame clones and leaves out a portion. Of under 200,000 clones detected, around 72% appear once; the ten largest clones hold about 3.1%. The rearrangement joins TRBV18 to TRBJ2-7, with 10 nucleotides matching TRBD2. This TCR derives from a woman in her forties or fifties in good health and CMV-seropositive. The material sequenced was PBMCs. CDR3 protein: CASSPPLAGAYEQYF. CDR3 coding DNA: TGTGCCAGCTCACCACCGCTAGCGGGGGCCTACGAGCAGTACTTC.